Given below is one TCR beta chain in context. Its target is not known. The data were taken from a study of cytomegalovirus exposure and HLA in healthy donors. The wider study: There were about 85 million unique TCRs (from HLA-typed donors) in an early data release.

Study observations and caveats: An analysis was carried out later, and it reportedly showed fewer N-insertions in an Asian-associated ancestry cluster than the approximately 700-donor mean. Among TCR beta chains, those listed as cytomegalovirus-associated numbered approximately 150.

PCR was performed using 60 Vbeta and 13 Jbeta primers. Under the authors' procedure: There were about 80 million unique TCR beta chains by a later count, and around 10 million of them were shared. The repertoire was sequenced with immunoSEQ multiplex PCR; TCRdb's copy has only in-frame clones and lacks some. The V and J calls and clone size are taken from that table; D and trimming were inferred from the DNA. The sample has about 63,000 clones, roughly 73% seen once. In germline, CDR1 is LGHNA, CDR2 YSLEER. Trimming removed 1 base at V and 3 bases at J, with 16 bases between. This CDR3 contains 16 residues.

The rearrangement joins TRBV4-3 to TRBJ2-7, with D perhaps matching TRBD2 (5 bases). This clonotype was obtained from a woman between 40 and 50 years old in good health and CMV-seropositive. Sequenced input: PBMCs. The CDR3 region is CASSQGPSAGLYEQYF. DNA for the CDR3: TGCGCCAGCAGCCAAGGACCCTCGGCTGGACTCTACGAGCAGTACTTC.